This TCR beta chain derives from a study of blood T cell repertoires in COVID-19. Study details: Specimens from acute and convalescent COVID-19 originated in the United States, Italy and Spain. In each case, the material was cDNA or gDNA derived from T cells, B-cell-depleted T cells, or PBMCs.

In the authors' workflow: From reference gene primer amplification, estimates of nucleated cell counts were derived. This table comes from immunoSEQ multiplex PCR, and its TCRdb copy is limited to in-frame clones, with some not included. The D gene and trimming were derived from the DNA, and the V and J assignments and clone size from that table. In the table there are about 180,000 clones, about four fifths of which are singletons. This CDR3 has 16 residues. From germline, CDR1 is SGHNT and CDR2 YYREEE (reference sequence). J lost 3 bases, V lost 0 bases, and 4 bases had no gene match. This chain links TRBV5-4 with TRBJ2-1; 9 nucleotides align to TRBD2. The sequenced sample was peripheral blood. The sequence was obtained from an elderly woman with active or convalescent COVID-19. Written as DNA, the CDR3 is TGTGCCAGCAGCTTGGGGACTAGCGCTAGCTACAATGAGCAGTTCTTC. It translates to CASSLGTSASYNEQFF.